Listed here are 4 T cell receptor beta chains from one sample, sequenced in a study of T cells in Graves' hyperthyroidism and ophthalmopathy. RNA transcripts gave rise to amplified TCR beta CDR3 regions. Primed by the HTBI set, a first-round RT-PCR was run on the TCR CDR3. In TCRdb, the multiplex PCR reads were re-called with MiXCR into one record per CDR3 protein. The table lists about 570,000 distinct CDR3 sequences, just over 45% of them singletons. The specimen was peripheral blood or thyroid tissue (not recorded which). These receptors were obtained from an adult woman with Graves' disease, either hyperthyroidism or ophthalmopathy (not recorded which).

This clonotype was counted many times. V is TRBV7-2 and J is TRBJ2-7; TRBD1 matches 9 bases. CDR1 SGHTA and CDR2 FQGNSA come from the germline V gene. The CDR3 runs to 15 residues. V trimming: 2 bases; J trimming: 5 bases; junction bases outside the gene matches: 7. DNA for the CDR3: TGTGCCAGCAGCTTAATAGGACAGGGGATCAACGAGCAGTACTTC. This translates into CASSLIGQGINEQYF.

This clonotype was observed many times. V usage is TRBV9 and J usage is TRBJ2-2, with 8 bases lining up with TRBD2. Germline CDR1 and CDR2: SGDLS and YYNGEE. The J segment lost 2 bases and the V segment lost 4 bases, leaving 4 bases of the junction unmatched. The CDR3 spans 15 residues. The CDR3 sequence: CASSSSGRNTGELFF. The CDR3 nucleotides read TGTGCCAGCAGCTCTAGCGGGCGAAACACCGGGGAGCTGTTTTTT.

In its sample, this clonotype was seen a few times. The CDR3 DNA reads as TGTGCCAGCAGTTCGAAACAGGGGCCGGGTCAGCCCCAGCATTTT. Its translation is CASSSKQGPGQPQHF. The V call is TRBV27, the J call TRBJ1-5; the match to TRBD1 covers 7 bases. The CDR3 loop spans 15 amino acids. Germline V gene sequence: CDR1 MNHEY, CDR2 SMNVEV (reference sequence). V was clipped by 4 bases and J by 6 bases; unmatched bases: 9.

The rearrangement joins TRBV9 to TRBJ2-7; TRBD1 matches at 7 bases. Germline V gives CDR1 SGDLS, CDR2 YYNGEE. V dropped 4 bases and J dropped 2; count of bases not matched to a gene: 6. The CDR3 is 14 residues long. The CDR3 sequence: CASSIGTEPYEQYF. CDR3 DNA sequence: TGTGCCAGCAGCATCGGGACAGAACCCTACGAGCAGTACTTC.